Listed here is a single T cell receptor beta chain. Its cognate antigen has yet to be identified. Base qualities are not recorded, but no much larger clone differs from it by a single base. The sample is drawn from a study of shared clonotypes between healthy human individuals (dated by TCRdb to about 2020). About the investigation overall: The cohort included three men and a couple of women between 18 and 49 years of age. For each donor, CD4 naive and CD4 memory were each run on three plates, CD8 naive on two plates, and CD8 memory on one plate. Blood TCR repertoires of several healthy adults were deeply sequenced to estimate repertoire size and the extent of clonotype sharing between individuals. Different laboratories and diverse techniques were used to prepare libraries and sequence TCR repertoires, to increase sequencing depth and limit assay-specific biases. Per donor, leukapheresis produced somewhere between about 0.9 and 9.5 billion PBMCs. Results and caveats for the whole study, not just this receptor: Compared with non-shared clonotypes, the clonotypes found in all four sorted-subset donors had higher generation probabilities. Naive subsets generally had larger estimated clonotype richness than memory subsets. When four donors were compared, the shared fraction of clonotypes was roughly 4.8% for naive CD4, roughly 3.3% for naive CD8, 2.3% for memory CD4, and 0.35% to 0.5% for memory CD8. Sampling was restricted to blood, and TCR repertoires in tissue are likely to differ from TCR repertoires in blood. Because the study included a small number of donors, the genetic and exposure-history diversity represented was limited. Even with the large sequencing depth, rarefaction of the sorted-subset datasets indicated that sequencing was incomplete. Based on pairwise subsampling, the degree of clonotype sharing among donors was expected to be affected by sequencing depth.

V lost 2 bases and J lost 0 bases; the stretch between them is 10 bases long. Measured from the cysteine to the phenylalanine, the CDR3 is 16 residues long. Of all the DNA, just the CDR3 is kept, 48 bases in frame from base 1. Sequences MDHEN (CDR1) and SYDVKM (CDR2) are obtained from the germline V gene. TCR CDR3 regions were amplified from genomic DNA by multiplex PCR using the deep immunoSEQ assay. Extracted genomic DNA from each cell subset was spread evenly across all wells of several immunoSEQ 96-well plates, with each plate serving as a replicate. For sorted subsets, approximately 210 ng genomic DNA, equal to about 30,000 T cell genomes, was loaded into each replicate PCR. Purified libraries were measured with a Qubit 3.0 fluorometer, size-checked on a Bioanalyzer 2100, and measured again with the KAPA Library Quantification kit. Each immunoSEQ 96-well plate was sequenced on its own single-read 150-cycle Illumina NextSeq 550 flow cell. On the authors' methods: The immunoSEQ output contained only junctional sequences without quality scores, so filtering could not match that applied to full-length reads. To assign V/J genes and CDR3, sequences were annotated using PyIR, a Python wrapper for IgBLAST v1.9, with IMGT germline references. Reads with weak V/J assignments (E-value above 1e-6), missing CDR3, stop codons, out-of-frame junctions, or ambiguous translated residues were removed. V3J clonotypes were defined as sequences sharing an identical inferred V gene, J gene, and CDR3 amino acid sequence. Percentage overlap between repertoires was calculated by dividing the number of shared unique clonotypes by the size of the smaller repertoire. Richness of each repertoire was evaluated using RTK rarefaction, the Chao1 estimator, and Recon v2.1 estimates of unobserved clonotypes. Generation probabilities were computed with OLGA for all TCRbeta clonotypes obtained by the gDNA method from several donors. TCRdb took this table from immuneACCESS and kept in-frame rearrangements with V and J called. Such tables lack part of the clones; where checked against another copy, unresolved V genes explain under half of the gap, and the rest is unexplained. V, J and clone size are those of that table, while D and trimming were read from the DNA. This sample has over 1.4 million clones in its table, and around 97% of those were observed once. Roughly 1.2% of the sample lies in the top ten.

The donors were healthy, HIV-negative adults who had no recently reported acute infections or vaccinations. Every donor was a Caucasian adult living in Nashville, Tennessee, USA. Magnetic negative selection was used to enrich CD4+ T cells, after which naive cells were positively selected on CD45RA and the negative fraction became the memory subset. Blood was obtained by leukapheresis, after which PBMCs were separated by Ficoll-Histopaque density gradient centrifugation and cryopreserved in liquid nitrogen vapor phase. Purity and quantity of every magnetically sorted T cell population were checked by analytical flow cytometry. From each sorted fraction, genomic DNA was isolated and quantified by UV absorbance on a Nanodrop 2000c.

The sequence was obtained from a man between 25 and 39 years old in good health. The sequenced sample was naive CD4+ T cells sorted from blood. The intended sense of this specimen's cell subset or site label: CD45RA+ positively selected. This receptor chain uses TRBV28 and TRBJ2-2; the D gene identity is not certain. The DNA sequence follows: TGTGCCAGCAGTTTAGCCACGACCCCGAACACCGGGGAGCTGTTTTTT. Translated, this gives CASSLATTPNTGELFF.